This is a list of T cell receptor beta chains from one sample in a study of cytomegalovirus exposure and HLA in healthy donors. Some clones are missing from TCRdb's copy, which holds only in-frame ones; the method was immunoSEQ multiplex PCR. Of more than 110,000 clones in the sample, roughly 76% were seen once. The sequencing sample was made of PBMCs. The receptors shown here come from a man younger than 35 in good health and CMV-seronegative. Each CDR3 is given with its conserved first and last residue. A D gene is named only where the DNA matches it firmly. Not every row has a clone size; where given, it reads once, few, many or a size class.

DNA,CDR3,size,V,D,J
TGTGCCAGTAGTATTAATACAGGGGGATTCAATCAGCCCCAGCATTTT,CASSINTGGFNQPQHF,.,TRBV19,TRBD1,TRBJ1-5
TGCGCCAGCAACACGCGGACAGTGGATACGCAGTATTTT,CASNTRTVDTQYF,once,TRBV10-2,.,TRBJ2-3
TGTGCCAGCAGCTTAATCGGCTACGAGCAGTACTTC,CASSLIGYEQYF,.,TRBV11-2,.,TRBJ2-7
TGCAGCGCAACCATCCGCCCGACAGGAAACTATGGCTACACCTTC,CSATIRPTGNYGYTF,.,TRBV29-1,.,TRBJ1-2
TGTGCCATCAGTGAGTCGACTCGCGGGAGACGCAATGAGCAGTTCTTC,CAISESTRGRRNEQFF,.,TRBV10-3,TRBD2,TRBJ2-1
TGTGCCACCAAGAAAACAGGGACCTCTGGAAACACCATATATTTT,CATKKTGTSGNTIYF,.,TRBV7-6,.,TRBJ1-3
TGCAGCGTCGGGGGGGCGCAATATGGCTACACCTTC,CSVGGAQYGYTF,.,TRBV29-1,.,TRBJ1-2
TGTGCCAGTAGCCCGAGTAGCACAGATACGCAGTATTTT,CASSPSSTDTQYF,.,TRBV19,.,TRBJ2-3
TGTGCCAGCAGCTTGGGGCGGGGAAATGAAAAACTGTTTTTT,CASSLGRGNEKLFF,.,TRBV7-9,.,TRBJ1-4
TGTGCCAGCAGCCCGACCACAATAGGGGGTACGCAGTATTTT,CASSPTTIGGTQYF,.,TRBV7-3,.,TRBJ2-3
TGTGCCAGCAGTTACTCGAGGCGGCGGAGCTCCTACGAGCAGTACTTC,CASSYSRRRSSYEQYF,.,TRBV6-5,.,TRBJ2-7
TGTGCCTGGAGTCTGGGGAGCTCTGGAAACACCATATATTTT,CAWSLGSSGNTIYF,.,TRBV30,.,TRBJ1-3
TGTGCCAGCTCACCACCGCTTTCTCGGCAAGAGACCCAGTACTTC,CASSPPLSRQETQYF,.,TRBV18,.,TRBJ2-5
TGTGCCAGCAGCTTAGCTTTCGCAGATATTCCCTATGGCTACACCTTC,CASSLAFADIPYGYTF,.,TRBV11-3,.,TRBJ1-2
TGTGCCAGCCGAGGACTACTTCTTGAAGCTTTCTTT,CASRGLLLEAFF,.,TRBV27,.,TRBJ1-1
TGTGCCAGCAGCTTGGCCGGAGCGGGGGAGGGCTACGAGCAGTACTTC,CASSLAGAGEGYEQYF,.,TRBV5-4,TRBD2,TRBJ2-7
TGTGCCAGCAGCATGACAGGGGCTTCCTTTGGCTACACCTTC,CASSMTGASFGYTF,.,TRBV6-1,TRBD1,TRBJ1-2
TGCGCCAGCAGCTTGGTCGGGACAGGGAGTATGGCAAGAAGTGAAAAACTGTTTTTT,CASSLVGTGSMARSEKLFF,.,TRBV5-1,TRBD1,TRBJ1-4
TGCGCCAGCAGCCAAGTTCAGGGTTACGAGCAGTACTTC,CASSQVQGYEQYF,many,TRBV4-1,.,TRBJ2-7
TGTGCCAGCGACAGGGGTTCCTTCCTTTTAGGCACAGATACGCAGTATTTT,CASDRGSFLLGTDTQYF,few,TRBV19,TRBD1,TRBJ2-3
TGTGCCAGCAGTTCACAGGGTTTCGTCAACGAGCAGTACTTC,CASSSQGFVNEQYF,.,TRBV27,.,TRBJ2-7
TGTGCCAGCAGCTTAACTTCGACAGCCCAAGAGACCCAGTACTTC,CASSLTSTAQETQYF,.,TRBV7-9,.,TRBJ2-5
TGTGCCAGCAGTGAATCCCCTAGCTCTGGAAACACCATATATTTT,CASSESPSSGNTIYF,.,TRBV2,.,TRBJ1-3
TGTGCCACCAGCAGGGAAGACAAGACCTATGGCTACACCTTC,CATSREDKTYGYTF,.,TRBV15,.,TRBJ1-2
TGTGCCAGCAGGTTGACAGGGGGCTGGGACACTGAAGCTTTCTTT,CASRLTGGWDTEAFF,.,TRBV6-6,TRBD1,TRBJ1-1
TGTGCCAGCAGTTACGAGGGTGGGCCTAATGAAAAACTGTTTTTT,CASSYEGGPNEKLFF,once,TRBV6-5,.,TRBJ1-4
TGTGCCAGCAGCTTAGATGTGGTGAGGTTAAACGAGCAGTACTTC,CASSLDVVRLNEQYF,.,TRBV11-2,.,TRBJ2-7
TGTGCCAGCACCCCGGGACAGCACTCCTACGAGCAGTACTTC,CASTPGQHSYEQYF,.,TRBV5-4,TRBD1,TRBJ2-7